The 13 T cell receptor beta chains below come from one sample, sequenced in a study of T cells in Graves' hyperthyroidism and ophthalmopathy. The source material, RNA transcripts, was used to amplify TCR beta CDR3 regions. HTBI primers drove first-round RT-PCR of the TCR CDR3. TCRdb called the multiplex PCR reads again in MiXCR, with one record for every CDR3 protein. The sample has some 510,000 distinct CDR3 sequences, around 20% seen once. The sequenced sample consisted of blood. The receptors were sampled from a man younger than 35 with Graves' hyperthyroidism.

This clonotype was detected ten times or more. The rearrangement joins TRBV29-1 to TRBJ1-1; D not certain. The CDR3 covers 12 residues. V shed 7 bases and J shed 0 bases, with 9 bases lying between them. Germline V gives CDR1 SQVTM, CDR2 ANQGSEA. CDR3 in amino acids: CSADGLNTEAFF. CDR3 bases: TGCAGCGCTGACGGACTGAACACTGAAGCTTTCTTT.

This clonotype was seen once. This sequence joins TRBV6-2 or TRBV6-3 and TRBJ2-5; D gene ambiguous. This CDR3 is 14 amino acids long. CDR1 is MNHEY and CDR2 is SVGEGT in the germline V gene. Trimming stripped 2 bases from V and 6 bases from J, with 13 bases between. The chain's CDR3 is CASSYPASIQTQYF. The CDR3 region has the DNA TGTGCCAGCAGTTACCCCGCTAGTATACAGACCCAGTACTTC.

The V and J genes are TRBV6-5 and TRBJ2-7; D tentatively fits TRBD1 or TRBD2 (5 bases each). CDR1 and CDR2 from the germline V gene are MNHEY and SVGAGI. Deletions cut 4 bases from V and 5 bases from J, with 18 bases between. This CDR3 has 15 residues. In nucleotides, the CDR3 is TGTGCCAGCAGTTCCCGGGGAAGGGGAAACCACGAGCAGTACTTC. It specifies CASSSRGRGNHEQYF.

This clonotype was observed many times. The chain employs TRBV6-5 and TRBJ2-7; D remains unclear. V was pared by 0 bases and J by 3 bases, with 15 bases between. Per germline, CDR1 MNHEY and CDR2 SVGAGI. This CDR3 region has 16 residues. The CDR3 bases are TGTGCCAGCAGTTACTCGTCCGTCCCTTCGCGCTACGAGCAGTACTTC. It is translated as CASSYSSVPSRYEQYF.

This clonotype has at least ten counts. The CDR3 bases are TGTGCCAGCAGTAAAGACTTAAGTGGGGCCAACGTCCTGACTTTC. Translating it yields CASSKDLSGANVLTF. The chain carries TRBV6-2 or TRBV6-3 and TRBJ2-6; no clear D. V was trimmed by 5 bases and J by 3 bases, leaving 11 bases between them. Germline CDR1 and CDR2: MNHEY and SVGEGT. The CDR3 length is 15 residues.

The V call is TRBV6-2 or TRBV6-3, the J call TRBJ2-7; D not resolved. The CDR3 has 16 residues. Trimming cost V 0 bases and J 5 bases, with 17 bases left between them. The germline V gene has CDR1 MNHEY and CDR2 SVGEGT. The CDR3 DNA reads TGTGCCAGCAGTTACTCCATCAAAGCCACTGTCCACGAGCAGTACTTC. Residues: CASSYSIKATVHEQYF.

This clonotype was counted many times. The chain recombines TRBV20-1 with TRBJ1-1; no definite D call. V was trimmed by 5 bases and J by 0 bases, leaving 7 bases between them. Germline CDR1 DFQATT, CDR2 SNEGSKA (reference sequence). The CDR3 spans 12 residues. For the CDR3, the DNA is TGCAGTGCTGATCAGGTGAACACTGAAGCTTTCTTT. Protein product: CSADQVNTEAFF.

This clonotype has at least ten counts. This chain links TRBV15 with TRBJ1-3; no clear D gene. Trimming pared 0 bases from V and 3 bases from J, leaving 0 bases between. This CDR3 is 12 amino acids long. The V gene's germline CDR1 is LNHNV and CDR2 YYDKDF (reference sequence). Here the CDR3 reads CATSRDGNTIYF. CDR3 nucleotides: TGTGCCACCAGCAGAGATGGAAACACCATATATTTT.

The rearrangement uses TRBV10-3 and TRBJ2-5; D is perhaps TRBD1 (6 bases). This CDR3 spans 14 amino acids. Germline-derived CDR1 and CDR2 are ENHRY and SYGVKD. V lost 5 bases and J 2 bases, leaving 12 bases between the germline ends. The CDR3 DNA sequence: TGTGCCATCAGTAGGAACAGGGAACAAGAGACCCAGTACTTC. Encoded protein: CAISRNREQETQYF.

The sample holds many counts of this clonotype. V is TRBV11-2 and J is TRBJ2-7, with 8 positions matching TRBD2. The germline gives CDR1 SGHAT, CDR2 FQNNGV. The CDR3 extends over 18 amino acids. The V gene end was trimmed by 1 base and the J gene end by 4 bases; junction bases not matched to a gene: 15. The CDR3 spells CASSLVFRAGGQGYEQYF. In DNA, the CDR3 is TGTGCCAGCAGCTTAGTGTTCAGGGCGGGGGGCCAAGGGTACGAGCAGTACTTC.

This clonotype was counted at least ten times. The rearrangement joins TRBV5-1 to TRBJ2-7, with TRBD1 matching 7 bases. The germline CDR1 and CDR2 sequences are SGHRS and YFSETQ. J lost 4 bases, V lost 4 bases, and 5 bases had no gene match. The CDR3 sequence is 13 residues long. The CDR3 coding sequence is TGCGCCAGCAGCAATGGACAGGAATACGAGCAGTACTTC. Its protein is CASSNGQEYEQYF.

This clonotype was picked up a small number of times. This sequence joins TRBV28 and TRBJ2-1, with 9 bases fitting TRBD2. CDR1 and CDR2 (germline): MDHEN, SYDVKM. The J segment lost 4 bases and the V segment lost 5 bases, leaving 18 bases of the junction unmatched. The CDR3 extends over 19 amino acids. The CDR3 is CASSLHQTMTSGPYNEQFF. CDR3 sequence (DNA): TGTGCCAGCAGTCTCCACCAAACGATGACTAGCGGCCCTTACAATGAGCAGTTCTTC.

Ten or more counts support this clonotype. The rearrangement links TRBV12-3 or TRBV12-4 to TRBJ2-7; no clear D. Trimming removed 6 bases from V and 6 bases from J, with 18 bases in between. There are 14 residues in the CDR3. Here the CDR3 DNA reads TGTGCCAGCAGCCTGACAAACTCCCCCCTCGAGCAGTACTTC. This sequence encodes CASSLTNSPLEQYF.